This T cell receptor beta chain was identified during a study of molecular identifiers for immune sequencing clone quantification. This clonotype was detected ten times or more. What it recognizes is unknown. The CDR3 loop spans 13 amino acids. Deletions cut 1 base from V and 7 bases from J, with 9 bases between. Per the germline V gene, CDR1 is KGHDR and CDR2 is SFDVKD. Regarding the study as a whole: The share of molecules held by clones above 20 RNA copies was over 98% in effector cells and under 1% in naive cells.

Bulk TCR libraries were made with methods that had been previously described and with listed TCR primers. One entry per CDR3 protein, called by TCRdb with MiXCR from the PCR reads. The sample holds more than 450,000 distinct CDR3 sequences; about 25% are singletons and the top ten take roughly 0.79%. It was from roughly 21,000 to 960,000 sorted cells, with 10%, 30% or 50% RNA, that naive CD8 libraries came. The authors gated naive CD8 T cells as CD8+CD4-CCR7+CD45RA+ for sorting. This clonotype was obtained from a human donor in good health. Some libraries in this study had Jurkat cell RNA spiked in. The chain recombines TRBV24-1 with TRBJ1-1, with D perhaps TRBD1 (6 bases). What was sequenced was naive CD8+ T cells from blood, with Jurkat cell RNA spiked in. Subset: FACS-sorted CD8+CD4-CCR7+CD45RA+ naive T cells. CDR3 nucleotides: TGTGCCACCAGTGATTTAATAGGGGGTGAAGCTTTCTTT. This sequence encodes CATSDLIGGEAFF.